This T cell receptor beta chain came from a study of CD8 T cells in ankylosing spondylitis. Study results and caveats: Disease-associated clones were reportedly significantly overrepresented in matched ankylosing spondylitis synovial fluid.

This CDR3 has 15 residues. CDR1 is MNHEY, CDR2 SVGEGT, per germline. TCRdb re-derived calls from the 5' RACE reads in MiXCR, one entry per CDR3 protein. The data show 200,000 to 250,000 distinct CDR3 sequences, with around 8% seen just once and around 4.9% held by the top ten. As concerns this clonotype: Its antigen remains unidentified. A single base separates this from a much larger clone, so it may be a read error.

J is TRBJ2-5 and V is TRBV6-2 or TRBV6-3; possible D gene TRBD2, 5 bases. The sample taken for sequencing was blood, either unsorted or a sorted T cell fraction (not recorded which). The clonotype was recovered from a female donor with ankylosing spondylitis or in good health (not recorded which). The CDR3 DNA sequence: TGTGGCAGCAGTTACCACCAACTAGTCGGCGAGACCCAGTACTTC. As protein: CGSSYHQLVGETQYF.